This T cell receptor (beta chain) is drawn from a study of molecular identifiers for immune sequencing clone quantification. Study observations and caveats: Even with some 990,000 naive cells present, spiked Jurkat TCR RNA from one cell was reportedly detectable. Clones of above 20 RNA copies carried over 99% of effector molecules; in naive cells they carried under 1%.

This CDR3 has 16 amino acids. The germline V gene has CDR1 LGHNA and CDR2 YSLEER. V was shortened by 0 bases and J by 2 bases, with 12 bases between the two germline ends. The sample holds many counts of this clonotype. What it binds is unknown. As previously described, bulk TCR libraries were made using listed TCR primers. A single record per CDR3 protein comes from TCRdb applying MiXCR to the PCR reads. The sample contains over 600,000 distinct CDR3 sequences, about 20% of which appear only once. This clonotype was obtained from a human donor in good health. Some libraries in this study had Jurkat cell RNA spiked in. Sequencing input: naive CD8+ T cells from blood, with Jurkat cell RNA spiked in. Subset defined: FACS-sorted CD8+CD4-CCR7+CD45RA+ naive T cells. This chain uses TRBV4-3 with TRBJ2-3; a weak D match, TRBD2 (7 bases). The CDR3 sequence is CASSQDRGAPTDTQYF. Written as DNA, the CDR3 is TGCGCCAGCAGCCAAGATCGGGGGGCGCCCACAGATACGCAGTATTTT.